The 4 T cell receptor beta chains given below trace back to one sample, sequenced in a study of beta chain features in type 1 diabetes. The isolated RNA, all of it, was reverse transcribed, so expressed TCRB transcripts were what got sequenced. Repertoires were generated with immunoSEQ multiplex PCR, while TCRdb's copy carries only in-frame clones and drops some. The sample consists of more than 8,000 clones, about 80% of them appearing once. Sequenced: Tregs from blood. The receptors derive from a woman between 18 and 29 years old in good health.

The chain links TRBV5-1 to TRBJ2-2; possible D gene TRBD1, 6 bases. CDR3 length equals 16 residues. Germline CDR1 SGHRS, CDR2 YFSETQ. Trimming left V 5 bases short and J 5 bases short, with 19 bases between. CDR3: CASRPPGTRATGELFF. The CDR3 region has the DNA TGCGCCAGCAGACCCCCCGGGACAAGGGCTACCGGGGAGCTGTTTTTT.

The V and J genes are TRBV5-6 and TRBJ2-5; D not resolved. The CDR3 loop spans 13 amino acids. V was clipped by 5 bases and J by 5 bases, with 13 bases between them. From germline, CDR1 is SGHDT and CDR2 YYEEEE. The CDR3 loop reads CASSRPGWETQYF. Written as DNA, the CDR3 is TGTGCCAGCAGTCGCCCGGGTTGGGAGACCCAGTACTTC.

This chain joins TRBV7-2 and TRBJ2-1, with D possibly matching TRBD2 (6 bases). The CDR3 is 17 amino acids. The germline V and J ends were trimmed by 1 base and 0 bases, with 13 bases remaining between them. Germline values: CDR1 SGHTA, CDR2 FQGNSA. CDR3: CASSLGGGDSSYNEQFF. The CDR3 coding sequence is TGTGCCAGCAGCTTAGGTGGCGGGGATAGCTCCTACAATGAGCAGTTCTTC.

CDR3 nucleotide sequence: TGCGCCAGCAGCTTGACCGGGACAGGGACAGATACGCAGTATTTT. Translated: CASSLTGTGTDTQYF. This rearrangement joins TRBV5-1 to TRBJ2-3; 9 bases fit TRBD1. CDR3 size: 15 residues. V lost 1 base to trimming and J lost 3 bases; unmatched junction nucleotides: 3. The germline V gene encodes CDR1 SGHRS and CDR2 YFSETQ.